Following are 16 T cell receptor beta chains from one sample sequenced in a study of blood T cell repertoires in COVID-19. Produced via immunoSEQ multiplex PCR; TCRdb's table is partial and in-frame only. The table has 100,000 to 120,000 clones, roughly four fifths seen once; the top ten hold 15% to 20%. The sequenced sample was peripheral blood. These receptors were taken from a woman in her sixties or seventies with acute or convalescent COVID-19.

The chain joins TRBV29-1 to TRBJ2-3; TRBD2 agrees at 7 bases. Per the germline V gene, CDR1 is SQVTM and CDR2 is ANQGSEA. There are 12 residues in the CDR3. V trimming: 6 bases; J trimming: 11 bases; junction bases outside the gene matches: 11. The CDR3 DNA follows: TGCAGCGTCACTGGACGGGACTACAAGCAGTATTTT. Its protein product is CSVTGRDYKQYF.

The chain combines TRBV6-1 with TRBJ2-7; D is unclear. The CDR3 loop spans 12 amino acids. Germline V CDR1 and CDR2: MNHNS, SASEGT. V lost 3 bases and J 3 bases, leaving 6 bases between the germline ends. The CDR3 reads CASSDTRYEQYF. For the CDR3, the DNA is TGTGCCAGCAGTGACACGCGCTACGAGCAGTACTTC.

The chain has TRBV28 and TRBJ1-1; D perhaps matches TRBD1 (6 bases). V was pared by 4 bases and J by 1 base, with 25 bases between. The CDR3 length is 19 residues. Germline CDR1 MDHEN, CDR2 SYDVKM. The chain's CDR3 is CASSWVRMWWTATNTEAFF. DNA for the CDR3: TGTGCCAGCAGTTGGGTGCGAATGTGGTGGACAGCGACGAACACTGAAGCTTTCTTT. The whole variable domain, remainder taken from reference TRBV28 and TRBJ1-1, is DVKVTQSSRYLVKRTGEKVFLECVQDMDHENMFWYRQDPGLGLRLIYFSYDVKMKEKGDIPEGYSVSREKKERFSLILESASTNQTSMYLCASSWVRMWWTATNTEAFFGQGTRLTVV.

This sequence joins TRBV21-1 and TRBJ1-2; whether TRBD1, the table's D call, matches the DNA was not checked. TRBV21-1 is marked as a pseudogene. This CDR3 has 15 residues. The CDR3 is CASSSAGQGLGGYTF. CDR3 nucleotide sequence: TGTGCCAGCAGTTCCGCAGGACAGGGATTGGGTGGCTACACCTTC.

This clone came up once. The rearrangement links TRBV3-1 (or the pseudogene TRBV3-2) to TRBJ2-3; 11 positions agree with TRBD2. CDR3 length: 15 amino acids. CDR1 and CDR2 from the germline V gene are LGHDT and YNNKEL (reference sequence). V was clipped by 4 bases and J by 3 bases; unmatched bases: 3. The CDR3, as DNA: TGTGCCAGCAGCCTAGCGGGGGGGCAGACAGATACGCAGTATTTT. Residues: CASSLAGGQTDTQYF.

V and J are TRBV25-1 and TRBJ1-2, with 9 bases fitting TRBD1. Germline V gene lookup returns CDR1 MGHDK and CDR2 SYGVNS. V lost 6 bases, J lost 8 bases, and 7 bases stayed unmatched. CDR3 length equals 13 residues. The CDR3 loop reads CASSTGQGDGYTF. CDR3 in DNA: TGTGCCAGCAGCACGGGACAGGGCGACGGCTACACCTTC.

The chain links TRBV18 to TRBJ2-7; 9 bases are shared with TRBD1. V lost 5 bases to trimming and J lost 6 bases; unmatched junction nucleotides: 5. The CDR3 spans 13 residues. Germline V lookup: CDR1 KGHSH, CDR2 LQKENI. As DNA, the CDR3 is TGTGCCAGCTCATCCACAGGGGGCCTCGAGCAGTACTTC. Its translation: CASSSTGGLEQYF.

Written as DNA, the CDR3 is TGTGCCAGCAGCGTAGGGTCAGGGCCGCCCGGGGGCATTCAGTACTTC. This gives the protein CASSVGSGPPGGIQYF. The V and J genes are TRBV9 and TRBJ2-4; D is perhaps TRBD2 (6 bases). The V end was cut by 0 bases, the J end by 9 bases, with 19 bases between. The CDR3 sequence is 16 residues long. Germline values: CDR1 SGDLS, CDR2 YYNGEE. The whole variable domain, filled in from reference TRBV9 and TRBJ2-4, reads DSGVTQTPKHLITATGQRVTLRCSPRSGDLSVYWYQQSLDQGLQFLIQYYNGEERAKGNILERFSAQQFPDLHSELNLSSLELGDSALYFCASSVGSGPPGGIQYFGAGTRLSVL.

J is TRBJ1-2 and V is TRBV6-5; D is unresolved. CDR1 and CDR2 (germline): MNHEY, SVGAGI. CDR3 length equals 13 residues. V was shortened by 0 bases and J by 7 bases, with 9 bases between the two germline ends. The CDR3 sequence: CASSYSRLSGYTF. The CDR3, as DNA: TGTGCCAGCAGTTACTCGAGGCTTTCTGGCTACACCTTC.

The chain recombines TRBV19 with TRBJ2-5; 9 bases agree with TRBD1. CDR1 is LNHDA, CDR2 SQIVND, per germline (reference sequence). The CDR3 length is 14 residues. Trimming cost V 6 bases and J 4 bases; bases outside gene matches: 6. The CDR3 coding sequence is TGTGCCAGTAGAACCACGGGACAGGGAGAGACCCAGTACTTC. As protein: CASRTTGQGETQYF.

The rearrangement uses TRBV7-7 and TRBJ2-7; TRBD1 matches 7 bases. Per germline, CDR1 SSHAT and CDR2 FNYEAQ (reference sequence). The CDR3 has 15 amino acids. The V gene end was trimmed by 10 bases and the J gene end by 0 bases; junction bases not matched to a gene: 12. CDR3 in DNA: TGTGCCATCCTAGGGGGCTCAAGGAGCTCCTACGAGCAGTACTTC. Translating gives CAILGGSRSSYEQYF.

The CDR3, as DNA: TGTGCCAGCAGTTATGGGTTAGCAGGGGGCATAGATACGCAGTATTTT. Translation: CASSYGLAGGIDTQYF. The J gene is TRBJ2-3, the V gene TRBV6-5; 8 positions agree with TRBD1. Germline lookup yields CDR1 MNHEY and CDR2 SVGAGI. This CDR3 has 16 residues. V shed 3 bases and J 5 bases; nucleotides not matched to a gene: 10.

V gene TRBV7-9 combines with J gene TRBJ1-5; D may be TRBD1 (6 bases). There are 15 residues in the CDR3. V lost 1 base to trimming and J lost 6 bases, with 13 bases between them. CDR1 is SEHNR and CDR2 is FQNEAQ in the germline V gene (reference sequence). For the CDR3, the DNA is TGTGCCAGCAGCTTAGATAGGGCAGGGGCTCAGCCCCAGCATTTT. This codes for CASSLDRAGAQPQHF.

The CDR3 DNA reads TGTGCCAGCAGCGTAGGGTGGGGGGGATCTAGCACAGATACGCAGTATTTT. It translates to CASSVGWGGSSTDTQYF. V usage is TRBV9 and J usage is TRBJ2-3; TRBD2 matches at 7 bases. The ends lost 0 bases at V and 0 bases at J; junction bases unmatched: 7. The CDR3 has 17 amino acids. Germline-derived CDR1 and CDR2 are SGDLS and YYNGEE.

This chain connects TRBV14 to TRBJ2-5; unclear D gene. The germline CDR1 and CDR2 sequences are SGHDN and FVKESK. The CDR3 has 15 amino acids. Trimming left V 0 bases short and J 9 bases short, with 17 bases between. The CDR3 bases are TGTGCCAGCAGCCAAGACTCGACCCCCTCCCGGGCCCAGTACTTC. Protein: CASSQDSTPSRAQYF.

V usage is TRBV10-3 and J usage is TRBJ2-3; the D gene is possibly TRBD2 (5 bases). The CDR3 runs 15 residues. CDR1 and CDR2 (germline): ENHRY, SYGVKD. V lost 6 bases and J 0 bases, leaving 13 bases between the germline ends. The CDR3 nucleotides read TGTGCCATCAGGTCCGGGGAACCTAGCACAGATACGCAGTATTTT. Translating it yields CAIRSGEPSTDTQYF.